This T cell receptor beta chain was retrieved from a study of blood T cells in healthy people across ages. Looking at the study overall: Per two T cells, about one barcoded beta molecule was captured through template switching.

Trimming removed 0 bases at V and 7 bases at J, with 12 bases between. Germline CDR1 reads MNHNY; CDR2 reads SVGAGI (reference sequence). The CDR3 contains 14 residues. About this clonotype itself: Its antigen remains unidentified.

Study outcomes and limitations: More naive CD4+ cells and higher diversity were found in long-lived than in aged donors.

The use of a sample-barcoded 5' primer and a J-beta primer mix characterized a second PCR of about 6 to 12 cycles. Tagging of each cDNA molecule was performed by a template-switch adaptor with 12 random nucleotides. Researchers report that each sample yielded at least 3 million CDR3-containing paired-end reads. TCRdb recomputed calls from the 5' RACE reads with MiXCR, one row per CDR3 protein. The table lists fewer than 2,000,000 distinct CDR3 sequences, 34% of them singletons. This receptor was taken from a woman aged 25 to 39 in good health. Material for sequencing was blood. The chain uses TRBV6-6 and TRBJ1-1; TRBD1 is a possible D gene (5 bases). CDR3 loop: CASSYSTARGEAFF. The CDR3 DNA reads TGTGCCAGCAGTTACTCGACGGCGAGGGGTGAAGCTTTCTTT.